The entry below gives a single T cell receptor (beta chain) sequence along with its context. Its antigen is undetermined. This specimen comes from a study of CD8 T cells in ankylosing spondylitis. Study-wide points: As for the disease-linked clones, they showed a CD8+ phenotype and occurred at relatively low frequencies in peripheral blood. Typical of ankylosing spondylitis blood, it appeared, was a TCR beta motif of eight highly homologous variants. The clones that were linked to disease were reported to be significantly enriched in matched synovial fluid samples from ankylosing spondylitis patients.

CDR3 length: 14 residues. Germline values: CDR1 LNHDA, CDR2 SQIVND (reference sequence). V was pared by 6 bases and J by 9 bases, with 18 bases between. 5'-RACE, quantitative and with molecular barcodes, yielded the TCR beta libraries. TCRdb re-called the 5' RACE reads through MiXCR, storing one row per CDR3 protein. Of about 240,000 distinct CDR3 sequences in the sample, around 8% were seen once. The chain employs TRBV19 and TRBJ2-1; D is perhaps TRBD1 (6 bases). The sequencing input was blood, either unsorted or a sorted T cell fraction (not recorded which). The source is a female donor with ankylosing spondylitis or in good health (not recorded which). The CDR3 reads CASRVAGSGAEQFF. In nucleotides, the CDR3 is TGTGCCAGTAGAGTGGCAGGGTCAGGGGCTGAGCAGTTCTTC.